The source of this T cell receptor (beta chain) is a study of T cell responses to AZD1222 COVID-19 vaccine. Produced via immunoSEQ multiplex PCR; TCRdb's table is partial and in-frame only. The sample includes roughly 120,000 clones, around 84% of them seen just once. In germline, CDR1 is MDHEN, CDR2 SYDVKM. Trimming pared 6 bases from V and 1 base from J, leaving 23 bases between. CDR3 length equals 18 residues. The input for sequencing was peripheral blood, taken 28 days after the second AZD1222 dose. This sequence was found in an adult who received the AZD1222 COVID-19 vaccine. The V and J genes are TRBV28 and TRBJ2-3, with D perhaps given as TRBD1 or TRBD2 (5 bases each). The CDR3 sequence is CASSLSGPLGSGTDTQYF. CDR3 nucleotide sequence: TGTGCCAGCAGCCTATCGGGGCCTCTAGGTTCCGGCACAGATACGCAGTATTTT. The full variable domain, completed using reference TRBV28 and TRBJ2-3, is DVKVTQSSRYLVKRTGEKVFLECVQDMDHENMFWYRQDPGLGLRLIYFSYDVKMKEKGDIPEGYSVSREKKERFSLILESASTNQTSMYLCASSLSGPLGSGTDTQYFGPGTRLTVL.